A selection of T cell receptor beta chains follows, all from one sample in a study of T cells after yellow fever vaccination. One entry per CDR3 protein, called by TCRdb with MiXCR from the 5' RACE reads. The table has 620,000 or so distinct CDR3 sequences, more than 9% seen once. The sequencing used PBMCs, collected on the day of the yellow fever booster vaccination. These receptors were taken from a young man who received the YFV17D yellow fever vaccine. Both conserved end residues are part of each CDR3. The D gene is left open where the match is weak. Some rows have no size entry. The others give once, few or many, or a class for an expanded clone.

clone size: NA; V gene: TRBV12-3/TRBV12-4; J gene: TRBJ2-1; D gene: TRBD2; CDR3 protein: CASSILAGELNEQFF; CDR3 DNA: TGTGCCAGCAGTATACTAGCGGGAGAGCTCAATGAGCAGTTCTTC
clone size: NA; V gene: TRBV11-1; J gene: TRBJ2-1; D gene: NA; CDR3 protein: CASSSFGGTMYVSYNEQFF; CDR3 DNA: TGTGCCAGCAGCTCATTCGGTGGCACCATGTACGTCTCCTACAATGAGCAGTTCTTC
clone size: NA; V gene: TRBV5-4; J gene: TRBJ2-7; D gene: TRBD2; CDR3 protein: CASSSRASGSLEQYF; CDR3 DNA: TGTGCCAGCAGCTCCCGGGCTAGCGGGAGTCTCGAGCAGTACTTC
clone size: NA; V gene: TRBV29-1; J gene: TRBJ1-2; D gene: TRBD1; CDR3 protein: CSVGQGRANYGYTF; CDR3 DNA: TGCAGCGTCGGACAGGGACGAGCTAACTATGGCTACACCTTC
clone size: NA; V gene: TRBV3-1; J gene: TRBJ2-1; D gene: NA; CDR3 protein: CASSPIQAVNEQFF; CDR3 DNA: TGTGCCAGCAGCCCAATCCAAGCGGTCAATGAGCAGTTCTTC
clone size: NA; V gene: TRBV20-1; J gene: TRBJ2-1; D gene: TRBD2; CDR3 protein: CSAPAGTSMFNEQFF; CDR3 DNA: TGCAGTGCCCCGGCAGGGACTAGTATGTTCAATGAGCAGTTCTTC
clone size: few; V gene: TRBV3-1; J gene: TRBJ2-1; D gene: NA; CDR3 protein: CASSQGAVYNEQFF; CDR3 DNA: TGTGCCAGCAGCCAGGGGGCGGTCTACAATGAGCAGTTCTTC
clone size: few; V gene: TRBV12-3/TRBV12-4; J gene: TRBJ1-1; D gene: TRBD1; CDR3 protein: CASSFIIRTGDTEAFF; CDR3 DNA: TGTGCCAGCAGTTTCATCATCCGGACAGGGGACACTGAAGCTTTCTTT
clone size: few; V gene: TRBV5-1; J gene: TRBJ2-7; D gene: NA; CDR3 protein: CASSLGFDRTYEQYF; CDR3 DNA: TGCGCCAGCAGCTTAGGTTTCGACAGGACCTACGAGCAGTACTTC
clone size: NA; V gene: TRBV5-1; J gene: TRBJ2-5; D gene: TRBD1; CDR3 protein: CASSLGPTGTQETQYF; CDR3 DNA: TGCGCCAGCAGCTTGGGTCCGACAGGGACCCAAGAGACCCAGTACTTC
clone size: NA; V gene: TRBV7-4; J gene: TRBJ2-7; D gene: NA; CDR3 protein: CASSFLRDIFYEQYF; CDR3 DNA: TGTGCCAGCAGCTTTCTGCGGGATATTTTCTACGAGCAGTACTTC
clone size: few; V gene: TRBV27; J gene: TRBJ1-2; D gene: NA; CDR3 protein: CASSSSEGRLYGYTF; CDR3 DNA: TGTGCCAGCAGCTCTTCCGAAGGCAGGCTCTATGGCTACACCTTC
clone size: few; V gene: TRBV5-1; J gene: TRBJ2-7; D gene: NA; CDR3 protein: CASSLVASPAYEQYF; CDR3 DNA: TGCGCCAGCAGCTTGGTAGCCAGTCCTGCCTACGAGCAGTACTTC
clone size: few; V gene: TRBV19; J gene: TRBJ2-4; D gene: NA; CDR3 protein: CASSITLAKNIQYF; CDR3 DNA: TGTGCCAGTAGTATTACCTTAGCCAAAAACATTCAGTACTTC
clone size: once; V gene: TRBV18; J gene: TRBJ2-1; D gene: NA; CDR3 protein: CASSPYGYNEQFF; CDR3 DNA: TGTGCCAGCTCACCGTACGGCTACAATGAGCAGTTCTTC
clone size: NA; V gene: TRBV7-3; J gene: TRBJ2-1; D gene: TRBD2; CDR3 protein: CALSAGLTSGSYNEQFF; CDR3 DNA: TGTGCCCTCAGCGCCGGCTTAACTAGCGGGTCCTACAATGAGCAGTTCTTC
clone size: few; V gene: TRBV10-3; J gene: TRBJ1-6; D gene: NA; CDR3 protein: CAISISSNSPLHF; CDR3 DNA: TGTGCCATCAGCATTTCATCGAATTCACCCCTCCACTTT
clone size: few; V gene: TRBV7-2; J gene: TRBJ2-7; D gene: NA; CDR3 protein: CASSLNLPYEQYF; CDR3 DNA: TGTGCCAGCAGCTTAAACCTACCCTACGAGCAGTACTTC
clone size: few; V gene: TRBV5-1; J gene: TRBJ2-1; D gene: TRBD2; CDR3 protein: CASSFLGLAGDVQFF; CDR3 DNA: TGCGCCAGCAGTTTCCTGGGACTAGCCGGTGATGTGCAGTTCTTC
clone size: NA; V gene: TRBV6-2/TRBV6-3; J gene: TRBJ2-7; D gene: NA; CDR3 protein: CASSNHEQYF; CDR3 DNA: TGTGCCAGCAGCAACCACGAGCAGTACTTC
clone size: NA; V gene: TRBV5-1; J gene: TRBJ2-1; D gene: TRBD2; CDR3 protein: CASSWDTSGRRGEQFF; CDR3 DNA: TGCGCCAGCAGCTGGGATACTAGCGGGAGACGGGGTGAGCAGTTCTTC
clone size: NA; V gene: TRBV12-3/TRBV12-4; J gene: TRBJ2-5; D gene: TRBD2; CDR3 protein: CASSGGLAAHPPPKETQYF; CDR3 DNA: TGTGCCAGCAGTGGGGGACTAGCGGCCCACCCCCCCCCAAAAGAGACCCAGTACTTC
clone size: many; V gene: TRBV5-1; J gene: TRBJ2-7; D gene: NA; CDR3 protein: CASSPEGDLGYF; CDR3 DNA: TGCGCCAGCAGCCCGGAGGGGGATCTGGGGTACTTC
clone size: NA; V gene: TRBV20-1; J gene: TRBJ1-5; D gene: NA; CDR3 protein: CSARRAGGKNQPQHF; CDR3 DNA: TGCAGTGCTAGAAGGGCGGGGGGCAAAAATCAGCCCCAGCATTTT